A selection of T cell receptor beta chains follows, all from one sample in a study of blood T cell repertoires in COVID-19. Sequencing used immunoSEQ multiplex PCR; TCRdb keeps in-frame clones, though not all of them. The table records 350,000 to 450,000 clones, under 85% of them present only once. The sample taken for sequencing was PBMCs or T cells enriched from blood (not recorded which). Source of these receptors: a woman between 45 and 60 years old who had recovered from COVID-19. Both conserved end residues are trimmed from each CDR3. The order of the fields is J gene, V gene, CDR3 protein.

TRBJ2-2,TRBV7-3,ASSLGTGPAGELF
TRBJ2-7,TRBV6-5,ASGQGSFSYEQY
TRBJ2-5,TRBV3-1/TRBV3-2,ASSTNHPISSETQY
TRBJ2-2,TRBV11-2,ASSGDRVNTGELF
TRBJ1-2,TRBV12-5,ASGRDSYGYT
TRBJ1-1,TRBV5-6,ASSLASPGTEAF
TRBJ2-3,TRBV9,ASSTKTRTTDTQY
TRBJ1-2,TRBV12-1,ASSFRVYGHGHSPIHGYT
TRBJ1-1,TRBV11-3,ASSGRVLGAVTEAF
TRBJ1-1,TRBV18,ASSPLPQGASSQHTEAF
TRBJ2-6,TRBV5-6,ASTHRLGQYSGANVLT
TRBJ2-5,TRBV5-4,ASSFVGRKEETQY
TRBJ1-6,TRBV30,AWSVQGVSPLH
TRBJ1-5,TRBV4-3,ASSQDPQTGDPQH
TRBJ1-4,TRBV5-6,ASSMGQKNEKLF
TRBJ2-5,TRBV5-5,ASSLPTVQETQY
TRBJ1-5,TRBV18,ASSPYSTGYNQPQH
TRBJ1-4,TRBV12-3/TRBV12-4,ASSLQARGILF
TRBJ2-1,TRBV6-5,ASSRPGLEV
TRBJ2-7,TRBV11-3,ASRRQGPSFD
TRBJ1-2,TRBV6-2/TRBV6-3,ASSPAVQNGYT
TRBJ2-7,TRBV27,ASSIFADPGGEQY
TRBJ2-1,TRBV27,ASSPWTGPSDEQF
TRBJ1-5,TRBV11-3,ASSSTTDQPQH
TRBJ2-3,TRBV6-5,ASSRGWADTQY
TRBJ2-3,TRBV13,ASSSLTDTQY
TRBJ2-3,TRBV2,ASSEGLAGTDTQY
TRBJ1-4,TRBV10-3,AISESVPGDNEKLF
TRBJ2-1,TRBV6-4,ASSDRDNNEQF
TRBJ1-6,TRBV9,ASSVGTPQSGSPLH
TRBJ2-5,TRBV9,ASSVAPGSQETQY
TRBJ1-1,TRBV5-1,ASSWGDREVEAF
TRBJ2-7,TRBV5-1,ASSLSSAPPYEQY
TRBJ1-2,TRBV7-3,ASSPGHQGYGYT
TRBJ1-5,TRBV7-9,ASGQGGRNPQH
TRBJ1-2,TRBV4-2,ASSQRLTQGDYGYT